This TCR beta chain was profiled in a study of radiotherapy plus CTLA-4 blockade in lung cancer. This table comes from immunoSEQ multiplex PCR, and its TCRdb copy is limited to in-frame clones, with some not included. Of some 50,000 clones in the sample, around 80% were seen once. Looked up from germline, CDR1 is MNHEY and CDR2 is SVGAGI. The ends were cut back, 2 bases at V and 5 bases at J, with 13 bases in the middle. The CDR3 is made up of 14 amino acids. Source: peripheral blood, taken from a patient treated with radiotherapy plus ipilimumab. This rearrangement joins TRBV6-5 to TRBJ2-7; TRBD2 might be the D (6 bases). The clonotype was recovered from a human donor with non-small cell lung cancer who had a partial response to radiotherapy plus ipilimumab. CDR3 DNA: TGTGCCAGCAGTTACGGGGGGTTTTCCGACGAGCAGTACTTC. This translates into CASSYGGFSDEQYF.